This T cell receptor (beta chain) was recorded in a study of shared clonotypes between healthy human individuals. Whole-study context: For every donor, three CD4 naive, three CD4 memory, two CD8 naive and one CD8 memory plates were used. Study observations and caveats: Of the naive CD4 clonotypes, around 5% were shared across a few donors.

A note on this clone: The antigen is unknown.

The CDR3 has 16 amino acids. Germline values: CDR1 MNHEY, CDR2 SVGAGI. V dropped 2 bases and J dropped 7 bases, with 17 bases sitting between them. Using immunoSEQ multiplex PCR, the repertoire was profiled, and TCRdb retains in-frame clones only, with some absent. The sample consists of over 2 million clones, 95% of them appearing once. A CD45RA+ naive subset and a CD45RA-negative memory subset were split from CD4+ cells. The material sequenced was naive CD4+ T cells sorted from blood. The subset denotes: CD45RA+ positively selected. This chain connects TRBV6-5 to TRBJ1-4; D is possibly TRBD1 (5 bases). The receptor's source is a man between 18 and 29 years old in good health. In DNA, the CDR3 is TGTGCCAGCAGTTACACGGGAGGGAGAGGGACTGAAAAACTGTTTTTT. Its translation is CASSYTGGRGTEKLFF.